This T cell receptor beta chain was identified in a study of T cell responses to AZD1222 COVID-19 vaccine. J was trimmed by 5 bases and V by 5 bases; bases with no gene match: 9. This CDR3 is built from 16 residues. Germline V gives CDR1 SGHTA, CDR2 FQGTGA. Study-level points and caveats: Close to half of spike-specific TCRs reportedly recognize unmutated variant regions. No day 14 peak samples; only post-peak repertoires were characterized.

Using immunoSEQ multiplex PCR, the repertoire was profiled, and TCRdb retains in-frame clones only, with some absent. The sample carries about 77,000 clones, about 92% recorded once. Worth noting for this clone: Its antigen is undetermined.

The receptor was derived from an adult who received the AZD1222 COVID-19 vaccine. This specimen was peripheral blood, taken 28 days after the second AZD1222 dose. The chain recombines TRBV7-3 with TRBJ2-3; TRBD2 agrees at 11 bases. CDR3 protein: CASSPTTSGKGDTQYF. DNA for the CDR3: TGTGCCAGCAGCCCTACGACTAGCGGGAAAGGAGATACGCAGTATTTT.